These 21 T cell receptor beta chains share one sample of origin, sequenced in a study of molecular identifiers for immune sequencing clone quantification. TCRdb re-called the PCR reads with MiXCR, one entry per CDR3 protein. The profile shows some 88,000 distinct CDR3 sequences, over 20% of them singletons. The sequenced sample was naive CD8+ T cells from blood, with Jurkat cell RNA spiked in. This sample's subset: FACS-sorted CD8+CD4-CCR7+CD45RA+ naive T cells. These receptors were collected from a human donor in good health. Some libraries in this study had Jurkat cell RNA spiked in.

This clonotype was counted ten times or more. The chain couples TRBV7-9 to TRBJ1-1; D uncertain. Trimming left V 5 bases short and J 0 bases short, with 10 bases between. This CDR3 comprises 14 residues. CDR1 SEHNR and CDR2 FQNEAQ come from the germline V gene (reference sequence). CDR3 coding DNA: TGTGCCAGCAGCGCAGTCGGGTTGAACACTGAAGCTTTCTTT. It yields the protein CASSAVGLNTEAFF.

This clonotype has a count of ten or more. This chain's CDR3 is CASSQDPRETQYF. The CDR3 nucleotides read TGCGCCAGCAGCCAAGATCCTCGAGAGACCCAGTACTTC. The chain links TRBV4-1 to TRBJ2-5; no firm D call. Trimming pared 0 bases from V and 4 bases from J, leaving 6 bases between. There are 13 residues in the CDR3. CDR1 and CDR2 (germline): MGHRA, YSYEKL.

This clonotype was seen ten or more times. The chain links TRBV4-1 to TRBJ1-1; maybe TRBD1 (6 bases). Trimming removed 0 bases from V and 6 bases from J, with 11 bases in between. This CDR3 is 14 amino acids long. The V gene's germline CDR1 is MGHRA and CDR2 YSYEKL. CDR3 nucleotide sequence: TGCGCCAGCAGCCAAGAGTCAGGGGTCGCTGAAGCTTTCTTT. As protein: CASSQESGVAEAFF.

Concerning this clonotype itself: A junction boundary mismatches the germline segment, possibly from a read error. The chain uses TRBV9 and TRBJ2-7, with D possibly matching TRBD2 (6 bases). Germline-derived CDR1 and CDR2 are SGDLS and YYNGEE. This CDR3 comprises 13 residues. CDR3 nucleotide sequence: TGTGCCAACAGCTCGGGACTGCACTACGAGCAGTACTTC. Amino acid sequence: CANSSGLHYEQYF.

This clonotype showed up many times. The J gene is TRBJ2-2, the V gene TRBV5-6; D tentatively fits TRBD1 or TRBD2 (5 bases each). CDR1 is SGHDT and CDR2 is YYEEEE in the germline V gene. V lost 6 bases and J lost 7, with 16 bases in between. The CDR3 covers 14 residues. The DNA of the CDR3 is TGTGCCAGCAACACGGGACCTCTGATCGGGGAGCTGTTTTTT. Its protein product is CASNTGPLIGELFF.

This clonotype has a single count. The V gene is TRBV4-1, the J gene TRBJ2-7; no definite D call. CDR3 length equals 16 residues. Looked up from germline, CDR1 is MGHRA and CDR2 is YSYEKL. Trimming pared 0 bases from V and 0 bases from J, leaving 12 bases between. CDR3 region: CASSQDQRRSSYEQYF. The CDR3 DNA reads as TGCGCCAGCAGCCAAGATCAGAGACGGAGCTCCTACGAGCAGTACTTC.

As to this clonotype: Possible read error: a much larger clone is one base away. This CDR3 fails to terminate in the conserved phenylalanine or tryptophan, so it likely reflects a read error. The limits of the CDR3 on the DNA are not certain, so only TCRdb's listed CDR3 is given. V is TRBV11-2 and J is TRBJ2-1; TRBD2 is the table's D call and was not checked against the DNA. The V gene's germline CDR1 is SGHAT and CDR2 FQNNGV. The CDR3 region is 14 residues in length, termini included. CDR3 residues: CASSSPVSGPGLFL.

On this clonotype: No DNA is shown, since the ends of the CDR3 on it are uncertain; the CDR3 is the one TCRdb lists. The chain links TRBV4-1 to TRBJ2-3. Per the germline V gene, CDR1 is MGHRA and CDR2 is YSYEKL. The CDR3 length equals 17 residues, ends included. The CDR3 loop reads CASSQDYVGFGTDTQCF.

This clonotype was observed at least ten times. The chain has TRBV7-2 and TRBJ2-3, with TRBD1 matching 8 bases. The CDR3 covers 16 residues. J was trimmed by 0 bases and V by 3 bases; bases with no gene match: 5. CDR1 and CDR2 (germline): SGHTA, FQGNSA. CDR3 amino acids: CASSFLQGVSTDTQYF. The CDR3 DNA sequence: TGTGCCAGCAGCTTTTTACAGGGGGTGAGCACAGATACGCAGTATTTT.

V and J are TRBV28 and TRBJ1-2, with D maybe TRBD1 (6 bases). The CDR3 sequence is 13 residues long. The V end lost 3 bases, the J end lost 7 bases, and 12 bases lay between the germline ends. CDR1 and CDR2 from the germline V gene are MDHEN and SYDVKM. CDR3 nucleotide sequence: TGTGCCAGCAGTTTTCAGGGGTCGCGTGGCTACACCTTC. Translated: CASSFQGSRGYTF.

This clonotype was seen many times. CDR3 DNA sequence: TGTGCCAGCAGCTTGACAGGGCCCCCAGAGACCCAGTACTTC. Protein product: CASSLTGPPETQYF. The rearrangement links TRBV11-2 to TRBJ2-5; TRBD1 matches 7 bases. V was pared by 3 bases and J by 4 bases, with 5 bases of the junction left unmatched. The CDR3 is made up of 14 amino acids. Per germline, CDR1 SGHAT and CDR2 FQNNGV.

The chain combines TRBV7-8 with TRBJ2-6, with D perhaps matching TRBD1 (5 bases). The CDR3 is 18 residues long. The V gene's germline CDR1 is SGHVS and CDR2 FQNEAQ. Trimming cost V 1 base and J 3 bases, with 16 bases left between them. The CDR3 DNA reads TGTGCCAGCAGCTTAGAATATCCCCCCACAGGTGGGGCCAACGTCCTGACTTTC. Translating gives CASSLEYPPTGGANVLTF.

This clonotype was picked up many times. The CDR3 DNA is TGTGCCAGCAGCTTAGGTTTCGGGGGGACGCCAGATACGCAGTATTTT. Its protein product is CASSLGFGGTPDTQYF. The rearrangement joins TRBV7-9 to TRBJ2-3, with 7 bases that match TRBD2. Trimming removed 1 base from V and 4 bases from J; junction bases left unmatched: 8. This CDR3 contains 16 residues. Germline assignment: CDR1 SEHNR and CDR2 FQNEAQ (reference sequence).

In the case of this clonotype: Being one base from a much bigger clone, this may be a read error. The DNA is omitted, as the CDR3 cannot be located on it reliably, and the CDR3 follows TCRdb's listing. The rearrangement joins TRBV9 to TRBJ1-1; the DNA was not used to check the table's D call, TRBD1. CDR1 SGDLS and CDR2 YYNGEE come from the germline V gene. The CDR3 totals 15 residues, both ends included. CDR3 protein: CASSVAGGAGTEVFF.

As regards this clonotype: A much larger clonotype is one base distant, so this may be a read error. This CDR3 is CAGSSTGGRETQYF. The CDR3 coding sequence is TGTGCCGGCAGCTCGACAGGGGGCCGGGAGACCCAGTACTTC. V is TRBV13 and J is TRBJ2-5, with 10 bases identical to TRBD1. CDR1 PRHDT and CDR2 FYEKMQ come from the germline V gene (reference sequence). The CDR3 totals 14 residues.

V and J are TRBV29-1 and TRBJ1-4, with 9 positions matching TRBD1. Germline-derived CDR1 and CDR2 are SQVTM and ANQGSEA. The CDR3 consists of 15 residues. Unmatched junction bases numbered 11, after V lost 6 bases and J lost 6 bases. The CDR3: CSVQRTGEKHEKLFF. Written as DNA, the CDR3 is TGCAGCGTCCAACGGACAGGGGAGAAACATGAAAAACTGTTTTTT.

This clonotype was counted ten times or more. This sequence joins TRBV5-6 and TRBJ2-3; tentative D call: TRBD1 (5 bases). Germline assignment: CDR1 SGHDT and CDR2 YYEEEE. V lost 0 bases and J 0 bases, leaving 14 bases between the germline ends. The CDR3 is made up of 17 amino acids. The CDR3 region has the DNA TGTGCCAGCAGCTTGGAGTATTGGGGCGGCAGCACAGATACGCAGTATTTT. This encodes CASSLEYWGGSTDTQYF.

Regarding this clonotype: Since a much larger clone is just one base distant, this may be a read error. The chain recombines TRBV7-2 with TRBJ2-7; the D gene is possibly TRBD1 (5 bases). V was pared by 3 bases and J by 7 bases, with 13 bases between. Germline assignment: CDR1 SGHTA and CDR2 FQGNSA. The CDR3 contains 13 residues. The CDR3 nucleotides read TGTGCCAGCAGCTTTGGCAGGGAACAGGAGCAGTACTTC. Encoded protein: CASSFGREQEQYF.

This clonotype was found many times. This sequence joins TRBV12-3 or TRBV12-4 and TRBJ1-5; D uncertain. V lost 1 base, J lost 11 bases, and 9 bases lay in between. This CDR3 contains 12 residues. The CDR3 DNA follows: TGTGCCAGCAGTTTAGTGTCAGTAGCCCAGCATTTT. Encoded protein: CASSLVSVAQHF.

This clonotype was seen ten or more times. V is TRBV7-9 and J is TRBJ2-2; D is unclear. Trimming stripped 1 base from V and 8 bases from J, with 17 bases between. The CDR3 has 16 residues. Germline V gene sequence: CDR1 SEHNR, CDR2 FQNEAQ (reference sequence). CDR3 protein: CASSLDRARYQGELFF. The CDR3 DNA reads TGTGCCAGCAGCTTAGACCGGGCCCGATATCAGGGGGAGCTGTTTTTT. The full variable domain, completed using reference TRBV7-9 and TRBJ2-2, is DTGVSQNPRHKITKRGQNVTFRCDPISEHNRLYWYRQTLGQGPEFLTYFQNEAQLEKSRLLSDRFSAERPKGSFSTLEIQRTEQGDSAMYLCASSLDRARYQGELFFGEGSRLTVL.

This clonotype was observed many times. CDR3 amino acids: CASSQGGYPNEQYF. As DNA, the CDR3 is TGCGCCAGCAGCCAAGGCGGGTACCCTAACGAGCAGTACTTC. The rearrangement links TRBV4-1 to TRBJ2-7; weak D call: TRBD2 (5 bases). V was shortened by 1 base and J by 5 bases, with 12 bases between the two germline ends. Germline V lookup: CDR1 MGHRA, CDR2 YSYEKL. CDR3 length: 14 residues.